One TCR beta chain is described in this entry. Its antigen remains unidentified. Base qualities are not provided; no much larger clone lies one nucleotide away. These data are taken from a study of blood T cell repertoires in COVID-19 (dated by TCRdb to 2020 to 2022). The study in broad terms: The collaborator samples originated in the United States, Italy and Spain and spanned the acute and convalescent phases of COVID-19. Where available, HLA class I and class II types were obtained from metadata supplied by the sample provider rather than from assay-based typing. The repertoires were made available in a free public database intended to serve as a resource for research on the immune response to SARS-CoV-2. The sample metadata nearly always contained a de-identified subject ID, COVID-19 status, age in years and sex. The samples were drawn from the first 160 participants of the ongoing ImmuneRACE study and from roughly 1,300 subjects provided by 6 global collaborators. The material from the prospective study consisted of cDNA or gDNA derived from T cells, B-cell-depleted T cells, or PBMCs. The dataset comprised deeply sampled blood TCRbeta repertoires from subjects exposed to, actively infected with, or recovered from COVID-19. The paper as a whole reports these results and caveats: Clinical and demographic metadata were provided uncurated, with the amount varying by source and participant.

Each collaborating institution followed its own protocols to collect whole blood in K2EDTA tubes. For TCRbeta analysis, collaborator samples were shipped as frozen whole blood, as isolated PBMCs, or as DNA extracted from either sample type. TCRbeta CDR3 regions were amplified from genomic DNA using the immunoSEQ Assay, a bias-controlled multiplex PCR. The authors processed their data as follows. Within the assay, amplification of reference gene primers was used to estimate how many nucleated cells each sample contained. Sequence reads were collapsed and filtered to measure the absolute abundance of every unique TCRbeta CDR3 rearrangement. For each sample, productive Simpson clonality was calculated as the square root of Simpson's diversity index over productive rearrangements. Held by TCRdb, this immuneACCESS table contains in-frame sequences only and omits some clones. Under half of the omission traces to an unresolved V gene where checked; the cause of the rest is unknown. That table gives V, J and clone size, and the DNA gave D and trimming. Counted in this sample were under 300,000 clones; roughly 77% of them appeared once. 3% to 3.5% of the sample lies in the top ten.

The clonotype originates from a woman of 80 years or more with acute or convalescent COVID-19. Sequenced material: peripheral blood.

The CDR3 in this case is CASSAQSLAGGGYEQYF. The nucleotide sequence is given as TGTGCCAGCAGCGCCCAATCACTAGCGGGAGGGGGATACGAGCAGTACTTC. The chain uses TRBV9 and TRBJ2-7; TRBD2 agrees with 13 junctional bases. According to the germline V gene, CDR1 reads SGDLS and CDR2 reads YYNGEE. The CDR3 sequence holds 17 residues, the cysteine and phenylalanine included. Only the CDR3 DNA stays, 51 bases, in frame from base 1. V has 3 bases trimmed and J has 4 bases trimmed; junction bases matching no gene number 10.